These T cell receptor beta chains were read from a single sample in a study of OX40 agonist ivuxolimab in advanced cancers. Clones were read by immunoSEQ multiplex PCR, and TCRdb kept only the in-frame ones, dropping some. The sample holds 48,000 or so clones; about nine tenths are singletons and the top ten take 5.5% to 8.5%. Sequenced material: CD4+ or CD8+ T cells sorted from blood, taken in a trial of the OX40 agonist ivuxolimab. Receptors were obtained from an adult with an advanced solid tumor such as melanoma, head and neck, liver or kidney cancer. CDR3s include the opening cysteine and the closing phenylalanine or tryptophan. D genes are given only for firm matches. Clone size is given for some rows only: seen once, a few or many times, or a class if the clone is expanded.

>16|-|TRBV15|TRBD2|TRBJ2-3
CATSRVGGGATDTQYF
TGTGCCACCAGCAGAGTTGGCGGGGGGGCCACCGATACGCAGTATTTT
>14|once|TRBV2|TRBD1|TRBJ2-7
CASSGTGAPYEQYF
TGTGCCAGCAGTGGGACAGGGGCGCCCTACGAGCAGTACTTC
>13|-|TRBV6-1|-|TRBJ1-1
CASSDGVAPEAFF
TGTGCCAGCAGTGACGGCGTGGCGCCTGAAGCTTTCTTT
>15|few|TRBV28|-|TRBJ1-5
CASSLGVGGNQPQHF
TGTGCCAGCAGTTTGGGAGTGGGGGGCAATCAGCCCCAGCATTTT
>17|-|TRBV19|TRBD1|TRBJ1-4
CASSIDPVWDSREKLFF
TGTGCCAGTAGTATAGATCCTGTTTGGGACAGTCGGGAAAAACTGTTTTTT
>16|-|TRBV11-3|TRBD1|TRBJ2-3
CASSPPGTGGTDTQYF
TGTGCCAGCAGCCCTCCCGGGACAGGGGGGACAGATACGCAGTATTTT
>13|-|TRBV18|-|TRBJ1-2
CASSPGESYGYTF
TGTGCCAGCTCACCGGGGGAGAGCTATGGCTACACCTTC
>15|-|TRBV19|-|TRBJ1-1
CASSIMRGQNTEAFF
TGTGCCAGTAGTATAATGAGGGGACAGAACACTGAAGCTTTCTTT
>16|-|TRBV27|TRBD1|TRBJ1-6
CASSSGQGDANSPLHF
TGTGCCAGCAGTTCCGGACAGGGAGACGCTAATTCACCCCTCCACTTT
>13|-|TRBV6-1|TRBD1|TRBJ2-7
CASSWDSSYEQYF
TGTGCCAGCAGTTGGGACAGTTCCTACGAGCAGTACTTC
>11|-|TRBV20-1|-|TRBJ1-4
CSRGVDEKLFF
TGCAGTAGAGGGGTCGATGAAAAACTGTTTTTT
>15|-|TRBV6-5|-|TRBJ2-3
CASSWTGVSTDTQYF
TGTGCCAGCAGTTGGACGGGGGTTAGCACAGATACGCAGTATTTT
>17|-|TRBV7-9|-|TRBJ1-2
CASSLGFGGVNSYGYTF
TGTGCCAGCAGCTTAGGATTTGGCGGGGTCAACAGCTATGGCTACACCTTC
>16|once|TRBV9|TRBD2|TRBJ2-3
CASSVARSGGTDTQYF
TGTGCCAGCAGCGTAGCGCGTAGCGGGGGGACAGATACGCAGTATTTT
>13|-|TRBV4-1|-|TRBJ1-1
CASSQVGAPEAFF
TGCGCCAGCAGCCAAGTTGGAGCGCCTGAAGCTTTCTTT
>14|once|TRBV6-5|-|TRBJ1-1
CASSYPGGRTEAFF
TGTGCCAGCAGTTACCCCGGGGGTAGAACTGAAGCTTTCTTT
>13|-|TRBV7-6|-|TRBJ2-2
CASSSQGTGELFF
TGTGCCAGCAGCTCCCAGGGCACCGGGGAGCTGTTTTTT
>14|once|TRBV6-6|-|TRBJ1-4
CASAPGVLSEKLFF
TGTGCCAGCGCCCCAGGTGTGTTGAGTGAAAAACTGTTTTTT
>14|-|TRBV30|-|TRBJ1-5
CAWSPGQPNQPQHF
TGTGCCTGGAGCCCGGGACAACCAAATCAGCCCCAGCATTTT
>20|-|TRBV21-1|-|TRBJ2-6
CASTNQAQGWMRSGANVLTF
TGTGCCAGCACCAACCAAGCACAGGGTTGGATGAGGTCTGGGGCCAACGTCCTGACTTTC
>11|-|TRBV10-3|-|TRBJ1-2
CAIVGFYGYTF
TGTGCCATCGTGGGCTTCTATGGCTACACCTTC